This is a list of T cell receptor beta chains from one sample in a study of T cell clonotyping in hematopoietic cell transplantation. Using immunoSEQ multiplex PCR, the repertoire was profiled, and TCRdb retains in-frame clones only, with some absent. Counted here are just under 20,000 clones, more than 65% occurring once; the ten biggest clones make up around 15%. The sample consisted of peripheral blood mononuclear cells. These receptors were collected from a man in his sixties in good health. Some clones in this sample may be carry-over from other donors' samples. CDR3s include the opening cysteine and the closing phenylalanine or tryptophan. The D gene is left open where the match is weak. Size is stated for part of the rows, as once, few or many counts, or as a class when the clone is expanded.

V gene: TRBV28; clone size: .; J gene: TRBJ2-5; D gene: TRBD1; CDR3 DNA: TGTGCCAGCAGTCCCGGGGACAGCCAAGAGACCCAGTACTTC; CDR3 protein: CASSPGDSQETQYF
V gene: TRBV11-2; clone size: .; J gene: TRBJ1-3; D gene: .; CDR3 DNA: TGTGCCAGCAGCTCGTGGACGGTTGGAAACACCATATATTTT; CDR3 protein: CASSSWTVGNTIYF
V gene: TRBV7-2; clone size: .; J gene: TRBJ1-2; D gene: TRBD1; CDR3 DNA: TGTGCCAGCAGCTTACGGGTGACAGGGGGCGAGGACTATGGCTACACCTTC; CDR3 protein: CASSLRVTGGEDYGYTF
V gene: TRBV19; clone size: .; J gene: TRBJ2-7; D gene: .; CDR3 DNA: TGTGCCAGTAGTATGTGGGGGAGTTCCTACGAGCAGTACTTC; CDR3 protein: CASSMWGSSYEQYF
V gene: TRBV7-9; clone size: .; J gene: TRBJ2-7; D gene: .; CDR3 DNA: TGTGCCAGCAGCCGACTTGGGGGCAGCTACGAGCAGTACTTC; CDR3 protein: CASSRLGGSYEQYF
V gene: TRBV4-1; clone size: .; J gene: TRBJ1-5; D gene: .; CDR3 DNA: TGCGCCAGCAGCCGGGACAGCAATCAGCCCCAGCATTTT; CDR3 protein: CASSRDSNQPQHF
V gene: TRBV30; clone size: .; J gene: TRBJ1-4; D gene: TRBD1; CDR3 DNA: TGTGCCTGGAGTCCGGGGACAGTGTATATGGAAAAACTGTTTTTT; CDR3 protein: CAWSPGTVYMEKLFF
V gene: TRBV28; clone size: .; J gene: TRBJ1-5; D gene: .; CDR3 DNA: TGTGCCAGCAGTAAAGGAGGACTCAATCAGCCCCAGCATTTT; CDR3 protein: CASSKGGLNQPQHF
V gene: TRBV7-2; clone size: .; J gene: TRBJ2-7; D gene: .; CDR3 DNA: TGTGCCAGCAGCTTACGCAGGGGAGCTTCCTACGAGCAGTACTTC; CDR3 protein: CASSLRRGASYEQYF
V gene: TRBV25-1; clone size: .; J gene: TRBJ2-1; D gene: TRBD1; CDR3 DNA: TGTGCCACCTCCAGTCAGGGGGACAATGAGCAGTTCTTC; CDR3 protein: CATSSQGDNEQFF
V gene: TRBV20-1; clone size: .; J gene: TRBJ1-2; D gene: .; CDR3 DNA: TGCAGCGTATCAAGGGATGGCTACACCTTC; CDR3 protein: CSVSRDGYTF
V gene: TRBV19; clone size: .; J gene: TRBJ1-2; D gene: .; CDR3 DNA: TGTGCCAGTACCTTTGGGGGAGCTAACTATGGCTACACCTTC; CDR3 protein: CASTFGGANYGYTF
V gene: TRBV29-1; clone size: .; J gene: TRBJ2-7; D gene: .; CDR3 DNA: TGCAGCGTTGGGCGTCGGGGGGCGCCCTACGAGCAGTACTTC; CDR3 protein: CSVGRRGAPYEQYF
V gene: TRBV13; clone size: .; J gene: TRBJ2-7; D gene: TRBD1; CDR3 DNA: TGTGCCAGCAGCTCCGAATCCTGGCAGGGGGCCTACGAGCAGTACTTC; CDR3 protein: CASSSESWQGAYEQYF
V gene: TRBV10-1; clone size: .; J gene: TRBJ2-3; D gene: TRBD2; CDR3 DNA: TGCGCCAGCAGTGCTGGACTAGGCGTCAGCCCAGCCACAGATACGCAGTATTTT; CDR3 protein: CASSAGLGVSPATDTQYF
V gene: TRBV25-1; clone size: .; J gene: TRBJ2-7; D gene: TRBD1; CDR3 DNA: TGTGCCAGCACTCACCCCGGACAGGGGAAGAACGAGCAGTACTTC; CDR3 protein: CASTHPGQGKNEQYF
V gene: TRBV2; clone size: .; J gene: TRBJ1-2; D gene: .; CDR3 DNA: TGTGCCTCTAGGGGGGGTAAACTCTATGGCTACACCTTC; CDR3 protein: CASRGGKLYGYTF
V gene: TRBV4-3; clone size: .; J gene: TRBJ2-2; D gene: .; CDR3 DNA: TGCGCCAGCAGCCAAGATGGGGTAAACACCGGGGAGCTGTTTTTT; CDR3 protein: CASSQDGVNTGELFF
V gene: TRBV6-5; clone size: .; J gene: TRBJ1-2; D gene: TRBD1; CDR3 DNA: TGTGCCAGCAGATACTCGGGACAGCTGAACTATGGCTACACCTTC; CDR3 protein: CASRYSGQLNYGYTF
V gene: TRBV28; clone size: .; J gene: TRBJ1-2; D gene: .; CDR3 DNA: TGTGCCAGCAGGCGACCGGGAGGGAATGGCTACACCTTC; CDR3 protein: CASRRPGGNGYTF
V gene: TRBV28; clone size: .; J gene: TRBJ2-5; D gene: .; CDR3 DNA: TGTGCCAGCAGTTTACTGTCCGCAGGGGAGACCCAGTACTTC; CDR3 protein: CASSLLSAGETQYF
V gene: TRBV11-2; clone size: .; J gene: TRBJ1-5; D gene: .; CDR3 DNA: TGTGCCAGCAGCTTGGACCCTCTCGGTCAGCCCCAGCATTTT; CDR3 protein: CASSLDPLGQPQHF
V gene: TRBV4-1; clone size: .; J gene: TRBJ2-2; D gene: .; CDR3 DNA: TGCGCCAGCAGCTTGGACTCTGGGACCGGGGAGCTGTTTTTT; CDR3 protein: CASSLDSGTGELFF
V gene: TRBV6-6; clone size: .; J gene: TRBJ2-4; D gene: TRBD1; CDR3 DNA: TGTGCCAGCAGGAGCCCGGGACAGGGCAAAAACATTCAGTACTTC; CDR3 protein: CASRSPGQGKNIQYF
V gene: TRBV11-2; clone size: .; J gene: TRBJ1-1; D gene: .; CDR3 DNA: TGTGCCAGCAGCAACGGGGGGAACACTGAAGCTTTCTTT; CDR3 protein: CASSNGGNTEAFF
V gene: TRBV30; clone size: once; J gene: TRBJ2-1; D gene: TRBD2; CDR3 DNA: TGTGCCTGGAGTAACCGTCGACAGGGCGGACTAGCGGGCCAGTACAATGAGCAGTTCTTC; CDR3 protein: CAWSNRRQGGLAGQYNEQFF
V gene: TRBV5-6; clone size: .; J gene: TRBJ2-7; D gene: .; CDR3 DNA: TGTGCCAGCAGCTTGGTAGGTACACCAAGCTCCTACGAGCAGTACTTC; CDR3 protein: CASSLVGTPSSYEQYF
V gene: TRBV30; clone size: .; J gene: TRBJ2-1; D gene: .; CDR3 DNA: TGTGCCTGGAGTGTGCAACGACAAAGTGAGCAGTTCTTC; CDR3 protein: CAWSVQRQSEQFF
V gene: TRBV15; clone size: .; J gene: TRBJ2-3; D gene: TRBD2; CDR3 DNA: TGTGCCACCAGCAGAGCCTGGGGGGGGGATACGCAGTATTTT; CDR3 protein: CATSRAWGGDTQYF
V gene: TRBV29-1; clone size: .; J gene: TRBJ2-3; D gene: .; CDR3 DNA: TGCAGCGTTGAAGTAACAGGGAGCACAGATACGCAGTATTTT; CDR3 protein: CSVEVTGSTDTQYF
V gene: TRBV28; clone size: few; J gene: TRBJ1-5; D gene: .; CDR3 DNA: TGTGCCAGCAGTTTATCGGTCAGTTACAATCAGCCCCAGCATTTT; CDR3 protein: CASSLSVSYNQPQHF
V gene: TRBV25-1; clone size: .; J gene: TRBJ2-7; D gene: TRBD2; CDR3 DNA: TGTGCCAGCAGTGCGGGGACTAGCTCCTACGAGCAGTGCTTC; CDR3 protein: CASSAGTSSYEQCF
V gene: TRBV28; clone size: .; J gene: TRBJ2-6; D gene: .; CDR3 DNA: TGTGCCGGCAGTTTATTCGGGGCCAACGTCCTGACTTTC; CDR3 protein: CAGSLFGANVLTF
V gene: TRBV10-3; clone size: .; J gene: TRBJ1-3; D gene: .; CDR3 DNA: TGTGCCATCAGGGTTTTTCAGGGGAGCTCTGGAAACACCATATATTTT; CDR3 protein: CAIRVFQGSSGNTIYF
V gene: TRBV5-8; clone size: .; J gene: TRBJ2-5; D gene: .; CDR3 DNA: TGTGCCAGCAGGACGGGGGCGGTAGCCGAGACCCAGTACTTC; CDR3 protein: CASRTGAVAETQYF
V gene: TRBV23-1; clone size: .; J gene: TRBJ2-7; D gene: .; CDR3 DNA: TGCGCCAGCAGTCAATCAAGTGTGGGGACACCGAGCTACGAGCAGTACTTC; CDR3 protein: CASSQSSVGTPSYEQYF
V gene: TRBV11-2; clone size: few; J gene: TRBJ2-2; D gene: .; CDR3 DNA: TGTGCCAGCAGTCTAAACACCGGGGAGCTGTTTTTT; CDR3 protein: CASSLNTGELFF
V gene: TRBV14; clone size: .; J gene: TRBJ2-7; D gene: .; CDR3 DNA: TGTGCCAGCAGCCAACCGACAGGTAGTTACTCCTACGAGCAGTACTTC; CDR3 protein: CASSQPTGSYSYEQYF
V gene: TRBV28; clone size: .; J gene: TRBJ2-5; D gene: .; CDR3 DNA: TGTGCCAGCAGTTTAGGGGGTTGGGGGAGGGAGACCCAGTACTTC; CDR3 protein: CASSLGGWGRETQYF
V gene: TRBV9; clone size: .; J gene: TRBJ2-7; D gene: .; CDR3 DNA: TGTGCCAGCAGCGACCTCGCGTCAGGGTCCGAGCAGTACTTC; CDR3 protein: CASSDLASGSEQYF
V gene: TRBV28; clone size: .; J gene: TRBJ1-2; D gene: .; CDR3 DNA: TGTGCCAGCAGTTTCGGCCAGAGCTATGGCTACACCTTC; CDR3 protein: CASSFGQSYGYTF
V gene: TRBV7-2; clone size: .; J gene: TRBJ2-3; D gene: .; CDR3 DNA: TGTGCCAGCACCTTCTCCGGCCGCACAGATACGCAGTATTTT; CDR3 protein: CASTFSGRTDTQYF